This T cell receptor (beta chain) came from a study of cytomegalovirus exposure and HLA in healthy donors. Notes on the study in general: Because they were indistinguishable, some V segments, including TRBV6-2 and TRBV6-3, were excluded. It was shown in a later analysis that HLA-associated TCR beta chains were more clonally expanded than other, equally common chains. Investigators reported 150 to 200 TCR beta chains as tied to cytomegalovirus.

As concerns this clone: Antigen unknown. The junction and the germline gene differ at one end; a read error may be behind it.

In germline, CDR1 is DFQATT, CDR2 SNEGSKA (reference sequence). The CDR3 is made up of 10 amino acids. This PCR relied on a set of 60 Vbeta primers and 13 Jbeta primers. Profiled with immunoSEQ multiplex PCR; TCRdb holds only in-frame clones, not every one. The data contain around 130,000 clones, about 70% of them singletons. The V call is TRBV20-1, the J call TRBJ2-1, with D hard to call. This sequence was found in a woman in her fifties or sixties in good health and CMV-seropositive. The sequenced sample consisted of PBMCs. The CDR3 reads CSATYSEQFF. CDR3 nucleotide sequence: TGCAGTGCGACCTACAGTGAGCAGTTCTTC.